This TCR beta chain emerged from a study of somatic mutations in cytotoxic T cells in rheumatoid arthritis. The table came from immunoSEQ multiplex PCR; TCRdb's copy has only in-frame clones and leaves some out. The sample yields roughly 20,000 clones, about 85% seen once. Study outcomes and limitations: Some patients, about an eighth of the roughly 60, had a largest CD8+ clone that exceeded 20% of CD8+ cells.

Of note for this clone: Its antigen is currently unknown.

This sequence was found in an adult with rheumatoid arthritis. Sample: CD8+ T cells sorted from blood.

CDR3 loop: CASSYSAGGDKYKAFF. The CDR3 nucleotides read TGTGCCAGCAGTTACTCTGCGGGGGGCGATAAATACAAAGCTTTCTTT. V usage is TRBV6-5 and J usage is TRBJ1-1, with D possibly matching TRBD1 (6 bases). With 0 bases removed from V and 9 bases from J, the gap between germline ends came to 20 bases. The germline V gene has CDR1 MNHEY and CDR2 SVGAGI. The length of the CDR3 is 16 residues.